The present T cell receptor (beta chain) was sequenced within a study of identical twins. Study-level results: Some out-of-frame alpha sequences were shared by twins, and these showed excess low generation probability.

TCRdb called the 5' RACE reads again in MiXCR, with one record for every CDR3 protein. The table shows around 570,000 distinct CDR3 sequences, with nearly 10% occurring only once. This clonotype was observed at least ten times. Its antigen is unknown. V shed 1 base and J shed 0 bases, with 1 base lying between them. This CDR3 contains 13 residues. Germline CDR1 reads SGHRS; CDR2 reads YFSETQ. These same records also appear under a second study, on yellow fever vaccine responses in identical twins.

The rearrangement links TRBV5-1 to TRBJ1-4; D is ambiguous. The sequence came from a woman between 18 and 29 years old in good health. Sequenced: PBMCs. CDR3 loop: CASSLSTNEKLFF. The CDR3 bases are TGCGCCAGCAGCTTGTCAACTAATGAAAAACTGTTTTTT.